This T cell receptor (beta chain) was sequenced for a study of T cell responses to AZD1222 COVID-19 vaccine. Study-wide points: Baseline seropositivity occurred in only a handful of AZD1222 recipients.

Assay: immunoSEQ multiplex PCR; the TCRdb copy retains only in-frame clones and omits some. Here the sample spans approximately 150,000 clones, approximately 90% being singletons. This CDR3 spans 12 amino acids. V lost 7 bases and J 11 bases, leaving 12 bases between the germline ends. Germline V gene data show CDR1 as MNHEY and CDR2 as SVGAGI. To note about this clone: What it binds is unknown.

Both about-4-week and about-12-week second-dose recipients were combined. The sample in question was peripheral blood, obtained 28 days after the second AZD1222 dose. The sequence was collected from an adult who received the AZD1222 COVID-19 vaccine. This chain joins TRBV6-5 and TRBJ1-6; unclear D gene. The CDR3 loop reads CASNRLGTPLHF. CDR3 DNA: TGTGCCAGCAATCGTCTCGGGACACCCCTCCACTTT.